The subject of this entry is one T cell receptor beta chain. J was trimmed by 3 bases and V by 6 bases; bases with no gene match: 11. Germline assignment: CDR1 MNHEY and CDR2 SVGAGI. The CDR3 is made up of 15 amino acids. The sample belongs to a study of blood T cell repertoires in COVID-19. As for the study in general: Samples representing acute and convalescent COVID-19 were sourced from the United States, Italy and Spain. T cells, B-cell-depleted T cells, or PBMCs provided the cDNA or gDNA that served as material.

How the authors handled the data: Nucleated cell counts were estimated from reference gene primer amplification. Here immunoSEQ multiplex PCR was the method, and the copy in TCRdb shows in-frame clones only, minus some. V and J calls and clone size are as listed in that table; D and trimming were resolved from the DNA. Of fewer than 25,000 clones in the sample, about 89% are singletons; the top ten hold 5% to 6.5%. The sequenced material came from peripheral blood. The receptor's source is a human donor in a cohort sampled during active COVID-19. The J gene is TRBJ2-7, the V gene TRBV6-5, with 7 bases lining up with TRBD2. CDR3 sequence: CASRSTSVRGYEQYF. The CDR3 DNA follows: TGTGCCAGCAGGTCTACTAGCGTTAGGGGCTACGAGCAGTACTTC.